Listed here are 29 T cell receptor beta chains from one sample, sequenced in a study of shared clonotypes between healthy human individuals. Profiling relied on immunoSEQ multiplex PCR, and the TCRdb table lists in-frame clones only, not all of them. The sample carries hundreds of thousands of clones, approximately 97% recorded once. The sample comprised naive CD4+ T cells sorted from blood. Subset: CD45RA+ positively selected. The receptors stem from a woman younger than 45 in good health.

The chain employs TRBV19 and TRBJ2-4; 10 nucleotides agree with TRBD2. Germline V gene sequence: CDR1 LNHDA, CDR2 SQIVND (reference sequence). The ends lost 6 bases at V and 3 bases at J; junction bases unmatched: 8. The CDR3 totals 16 residues. CDR3 residues: CASSRTSGNVKNIQYF. The CDR3 coding sequence is TGTGCCAGTAGCCGAACTAGCGGGAACGTCAAAAACATTCAGTACTTC.

The V gene is TRBV28, the J gene TRBJ1-2, with 8 positions matching TRBD1. Germline V gene sequence: CDR1 MDHEN, CDR2 SYDVKM. The CDR3 has 13 amino acids. Losses at the gene ends were 7 bases for V and 7 bases for J; bases not matched to a gene: 8. The CDR3 region is CASTEDRAAGYTF. In nucleotides, the CDR3 is TGTGCCAGCACCGAGGACAGGGCTGCTGGCTACACCTTC.

The CDR3 DNA sequence: TGTGCCAGCAGGGGTCCCCCCACCGGGGAGCTGTTTTTT. Residues: CASRGPPTGELFF. The J gene is TRBJ2-2, the V gene TRBV7-3, with D uncertain. This CDR3 contains 13 residues. The germline V gene encodes CDR1 SGHTA and CDR2 FQGTGA. V lost 6 bases and J lost 4, with 9 bases in between.

The chain employs TRBV28 and TRBJ1-1, with D possibly TRBD1 on 5 matching bases. V was clipped by 6 bases and J by 4 bases, with 27 bases between them. The CDR3 runs to 18 residues. In germline, CDR1 is MDHEN, CDR2 SYDVKM. CDR3 sequence: CASSSPSPGKNGGTEAFF. CDR3 nucleotides: TGTGCCAGCAGCTCCCCATCGCCAGGGAAGAATGGGGGCACTGAAGCTTTCTTT.

This clone occurred once. V and J are TRBV15 and TRBJ1-5; 7 positions agree with TRBD1. Unmatched junction bases numbered 6, after V lost 1 base and J lost 6 bases. The CDR3 has 15 amino acids. Germline V gene data show CDR1 as LNHNV and CDR2 as YYDKDF (reference sequence). CDR3 sequence reads: CATSRGTGLPQPQHF. As DNA, the CDR3 is TGTGCCACCAGCAGAGGGACAGGTTTGCCTCAGCCCCAGCATTTT.

The genes are TRBV5-1 and TRBJ2-5; D gene uncertain. CDR3 length: 15 residues. In germline, CDR1 is SGHRS, CDR2 YFSETQ. The V and J ends lost 0 bases and 3 bases respectively, with 12 bases between them. CDR3 in DNA: TGCGCCAGCAGCTTGGGTCGGCCAAACAAAGAGACCCAGTACTTC. The encoded protein is CASSLGRPNKETQYF. The full variable domain, rest sourced from reference TRBV5-1 and TRBJ2-5, is KAGVTQTPRYLIKTRGQQVTLSCSPISGHRSVSWYQQTPGQGLQFLFEYFSETQRNKGNFPGRFSGRQFSNSRSEMNVSTLELGDSALYLCASSLGRPNKETQYFGPGTRLLVL.

The chain is built from TRBV4-1 and TRBJ2-2; TRBD2 is a possible D gene (6 bases). This CDR3 is built from 16 residues. The ends were cut back, 4 bases at V and 3 bases at J, with 15 bases in the middle. The germline V gene encodes CDR1 MGHRA and CDR2 YSYEKL. This chain's CDR3 is CASSPRGSTDTGELFF. CDR3 DNA: TGCGCCAGCAGCCCTCGGGGGAGCACGGACACCGGGGAGCTGTTTTTT.

The chain joins TRBV7-9 to TRBJ2-7, with a possible D match to TRBD1 (5 bases). CDR1 SEHNR and CDR2 FQNEAQ come from the germline V gene (reference sequence). Trimming removed 1 base at V and 3 bases at J, with 7 bases between. The CDR3 spans 13 residues. CDR3 sequence reads: CASSLGGIYEQYF. CDR3 DNA: TGTGCCAGCAGCTTAGGGGGCATCTACGAGCAGTACTTC. The whole variable domain, remainder taken from reference TRBV7-9 and TRBJ2-7, is DTGVSQNPRHKITKRGQNVTFRCDPISEHNRLYWYRQTLGQGPEFLTYFQNEAQLEKSRLLSDRFSAERPKGSFSTLEIQRTEQGDSAMYLCASSLGGIYEQYFGPGTRLTVT.

V usage is TRBV7-6 and J usage is TRBJ1-3; no clear D. V was cut by 5 bases and J by 4 bases, with 18 bases left in between. This CDR3 has 16 residues. Germline V gene sequence: CDR1 SGHVS, CDR2 FNYEAQ. CDR3 loop: CASSDGVSASGNTIYF. The CDR3 region has the DNA TGTGCCAGCAGCGATGGGGTGTCGGCATCGGGAAACACCATATATTTT.

Comment on this clone: Additional DNA sequences in this sample encode the identical CDR3. The V gene is TRBV5-1, the J gene TRBJ1-1; D not certain. Per germline, CDR1 SGHRS and CDR2 YFSETQ. This CDR3 is built from 13 residues. The V gene lost 0 bases and the J gene lost 5 bases, with 8 bases spanning the gap. The CDR3 DNA sequence: TGCGCCAGCAGCTTGGTCGCGGGAACTGAAGCTTTCTTT. Protein: CASSLVAGTEAFF.

The rearrangement uses TRBV28 and TRBJ2-7; the match to TRBD1 covers 8 bases. The germline gives CDR1 MDHEN, CDR2 SYDVKM. The CDR3 has 14 amino acids. V lost 7 bases to trimming and J lost 2 bases; unmatched junction nucleotides: 7. CDR3 amino acids: CASTPPGQAYEQYF. CDR3 DNA: TGTGCCAGCACTCCCCCGGGACAGGCCTACGAGCAGTACTTC.

Notes on this clone: The sample holds other DNA sequences that translate to the same CDR3. The chain has TRBV5-1 and TRBJ2-5, with 9 bases that match TRBD1. Per the germline V gene, CDR1 is SGHRS and CDR2 is YFSETQ. The CDR3 is made up of 13 amino acids. Germline trimming cut 4 bases from V and 4 bases from J; bases unmatched to any gene: 2. CDR3 DNA: TGCGCCAGCAGCCGGACAGGGGCAGAGACCCAGTACTTC. Translated, it gives CASSRTGAETQYF.

This rearrangement joins TRBV28 to TRBJ1-5, with D possibly being TRBD1 (6 bases). Trimming stripped 8 bases from V and 1 base from J, with 12 bases between. Germline V CDR1 and CDR2: MDHEN, SYDVKM. The CDR3 consists of 14 residues. CDR3 protein: CASFTGGSNQPQHF. In DNA form, the CDR3 reads TGTGCCAGCTTTACGGGGGGCAGCAATCAGCCCCAGCATTTT.

This clone was seen a handful of times. The rearrangement joins TRBV7-9 to TRBJ1-1, with D unclear. This CDR3 is built from 13 residues. Germline loops: CDR1 SEHNR, CDR2 FQNEAQ (reference sequence). Trimming took off 1 base at V and 3 bases at J, with 6 bases between the two ends. The CDR3 DNA is TGTGCCAGCAGCTTAGTTGAGTACACTGAAGCTTTCTTT. Translating it yields CASSLVEYTEAFF.

This chain connects TRBV5-1 to TRBJ2-1; D may be TRBD2 (6 bases). The CDR3 has 16 residues. V was trimmed by 2 bases and J by 7 bases, leaving 19 bases between them. The germline V gene has CDR1 SGHRS and CDR2 YFSETQ. Here the CDR3 DNA reads TGCGCCAGCAGCTTTACCCCCACGGGAGACGATAATGAGCAGTTCTTC. This codes for CASSFTPTGDDNEQFF.

The chain carries TRBV19 and TRBJ1-1, with 7 bases matching TRBD1. The CDR3 runs 14 residues. Germline-derived CDR1 and CDR2 are LNHDA and SQIVND (reference sequence). Trimming at V came to 5 bases and at J to 6 bases, leaving 9 bases not matched to a gene. The CDR3 sequence: CASSSNRGKSEAFF. In DNA form, the CDR3 reads TGTGCCAGTAGTTCCAACAGGGGAAAGTCTGAAGCTTTCTTT.

The chain employs TRBV10-1 and TRBJ2-7; D ambiguous. The CDR3 is made up of 13 amino acids. Germline V gives CDR1 WNHNN, CDR2 SYGVQD (reference sequence). The ends were cut back, 3 bases at V and 3 bases at J, with 9 bases in the middle. The CDR3 here is CASSENGGYEQYF. The CDR3, as DNA: TGCGCCAGCAGTGAAAACGGCGGCTACGAGCAGTACTTC.

The chain is built from TRBV7-2 and TRBJ2-7; possibly TRBD1 or TRBD2 for D (5 bases each). Germline V gene sequence: CDR1 SGHTA, CDR2 FQGNSA. This CDR3 spans 13 amino acids. V lost 2 bases, J lost 2 bases, and 7 bases lay in between. The CDR3 DNA follows: TGTGCCAGCAGCTTACGGGACCCCTACGAGCAGTACTTC. This sequence encodes CASSLRDPYEQYF.

The chain recombines TRBV18 with TRBJ1-5, with a tentative D call TRBD1 (6 bases). Germline V CDR1 and CDR2: KGHSH, LQKENI. The CDR3 runs to 16 residues. V lost 4 bases, J lost 0 bases, and 13 bases lay in between. For the CDR3, the DNA is TGTGCCAGCTCACAGACCGCAGGGGATAGCAATCAGCCCCAGCATTTT. Amino acids: CASSQTAGDSNQPQHF.

V is TRBV29-1 and J is TRBJ2-5; 10 bases match TRBD1. Per germline, CDR1 SQVTM and CDR2 ANQGSEA. Germline trimming cut 7 bases from V and 5 bases from J; bases unmatched to any gene: 10. The CDR3 runs to 14 residues. The chain's CDR3 is CSGSGQGMWETQYF. The CDR3 DNA sequence: TGCAGCGGCTCGGGACAGGGGATGTGGGAGACCCAGTACTTC.

This chain joins TRBV4-1 and TRBJ1-4; weak D call: TRBD1 (5 bases). V dropped 5 bases and J dropped 8 bases, with 21 bases sitting between them. In germline, CDR1 is MGHRA, CDR2 YSYEKL. This CDR3 region has 16 residues. The CDR3, as DNA: TGCGCCAGCAGCGGACCTCCGGACCACCGGGGGGAAAAACTGTTTTTT. It specifies CASSGPPDHRGEKLFF.

This chain connects TRBV30 to TRBJ1-2; D is unresolved. Germline CDR1 is GTSNPN and CDR2 is SVGIG (reference sequence). Between the trimmed V and J ends, which lost 4 bases and 4 bases, there was a span of 7 bases. This CDR3 region has 11 residues. Here the CDR3 DNA reads TGTGCCTGGACAGAACTCTATGGCTACACCTTC. It is translated as CAWTELYGYTF. Looking up the rest from reference TRBV30 and TRBJ1-2 gives the full variable domain: SQTIHQWPATLVQPVGSPLSLECTVEGTSNPNLYWYRQAAGRGLQLLFYSVGIGQISSEVPQNLSASRPQDRQFILSSKKLLLSDSGFYLCAWTELYGYTFGSGTRLTVV.

The chain uses TRBV29-1 and TRBJ2-5; maybe TRBD1 (5 bases). Germline V gene lookup returns CDR1 SQVTM and CDR2 ANQGSEA. Trimming left V 7 bases short and J 1 base short, with 10 bases between. There are 12 residues in the CDR3. The CDR3 loop is CSAGQVQETQYF. The CDR3, as DNA: TGCAGCGCCGGACAAGTCCAAGAGACCCAGTACTTC.

The chain couples TRBV5-6 to TRBJ1-3; tentatively, D is TRBD1 (5 bases). CDR3 size: 15 residues. Germline assignment: CDR1 SGHDT and CDR2 YYEEEE. V was clipped by 4 bases and J by 5 bases, with 16 bases between them. CDR3 amino acids: CASSRPSGGRNTIYF. For the CDR3, the DNA is TGTGCCAGCAGCCGCCCGTCCGGGGGGAGAAACACCATATATTTT.

V and J are TRBV2 and TRBJ2-2, with a weak D call TRBD1 (6 bases). The CDR3 spans 12 residues. V was pared by 6 bases and J by 6 bases, with 8 bases between. CDR1 and CDR2 (germline): SNHLY, FYNNEI. CDR3 sequence: CASRTGSGELFF. CDR3 DNA sequence: TGTGCCAGCAGAACAGGGTCCGGGGAGCTGTTTTTT. Together with reference TRBV2 and TRBJ2-2, the CDR3 gives the full variable domain: EPEVTQTPSHQVTQMGQEVILRCVPISNHLYFYWYRQILGQKVEFLVSFYNNEISEKSEIFDDQFSVERPDGSNFTLKIRSTKLEDSAMYFCASRTGSGELFFGEGSRLTVL.

This clone was seen just once. This sequence joins TRBV28 and TRBJ1-3; D uncertain. The CDR3 is made up of 15 amino acids. Germline CDR1 is MDHEN and CDR2 is SYDVKM. V lost 2 bases, J lost 0 bases, and 8 bases lay in between. The CDR3 sequence is CASSLHAGSGNTIYF. The CDR3 DNA reads TGTGCCAGCAGTTTACATGCAGGCTCTGGAAACACCATATATTTT.

V and J are TRBV29-1 and TRBJ2-3; D ambiguous. CDR1 and CDR2 from the germline V gene are SQVTM and ANQGSEA. The CDR3 has 11 amino acids. V was trimmed by 8 bases and J by 6 bases, leaving 12 bases between them. Here the CDR3 reads CSFTAGDTQYF. Here the CDR3 DNA reads TGCAGCTTTACCGCCGGGGATACGCAGTATTTT.

The V call is TRBV11-2, the J call TRBJ2-7; 9 nucleotides agree with TRBD2. Germline V lookup: CDR1 SGHAT, CDR2 FQNNGV. The V segment lost 5 bases and the J segment 5 bases; nucleotides outside the gene matches: 7. CDR3 length: 14 residues. CDR3 sequence reads: CASSPYSGRDEQYF. DNA of the CDR3: TGTGCCAGCAGCCCTTATAGCGGGAGAGACGAGCAGTACTTC.

The chain couples TRBV7-9 to TRBJ1-5; the match to TRBD1 covers 9 bases. Germline CDR1 and CDR2: SEHNR and FQNEAQ (reference sequence). The trim removed 8 bases at V and 4 bases at J, leaving 12 bases unmatched. The CDR3 contains 16 residues. This CDR3 reads CASGNSGTGRNQPQHF. CDR3 DNA: TGTGCCAGCGGCAATTCCGGGACAGGGAGGAATCAGCCCCAGCATTTT.